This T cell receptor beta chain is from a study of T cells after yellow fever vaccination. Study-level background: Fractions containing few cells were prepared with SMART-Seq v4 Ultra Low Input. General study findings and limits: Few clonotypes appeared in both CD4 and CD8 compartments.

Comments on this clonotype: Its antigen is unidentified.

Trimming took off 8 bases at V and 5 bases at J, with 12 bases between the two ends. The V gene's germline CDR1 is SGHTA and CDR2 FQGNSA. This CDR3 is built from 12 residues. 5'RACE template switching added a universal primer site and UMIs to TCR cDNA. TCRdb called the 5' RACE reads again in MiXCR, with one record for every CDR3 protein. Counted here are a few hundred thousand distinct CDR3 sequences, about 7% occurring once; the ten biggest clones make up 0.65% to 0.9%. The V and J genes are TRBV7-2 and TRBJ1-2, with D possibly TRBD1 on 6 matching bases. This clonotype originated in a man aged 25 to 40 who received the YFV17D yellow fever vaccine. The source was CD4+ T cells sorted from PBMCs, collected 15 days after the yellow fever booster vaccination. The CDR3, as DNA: TGTGCCAGCGGACAGCTTTTATATGGCTACACCTTC. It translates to CASGQLLYGYTF.